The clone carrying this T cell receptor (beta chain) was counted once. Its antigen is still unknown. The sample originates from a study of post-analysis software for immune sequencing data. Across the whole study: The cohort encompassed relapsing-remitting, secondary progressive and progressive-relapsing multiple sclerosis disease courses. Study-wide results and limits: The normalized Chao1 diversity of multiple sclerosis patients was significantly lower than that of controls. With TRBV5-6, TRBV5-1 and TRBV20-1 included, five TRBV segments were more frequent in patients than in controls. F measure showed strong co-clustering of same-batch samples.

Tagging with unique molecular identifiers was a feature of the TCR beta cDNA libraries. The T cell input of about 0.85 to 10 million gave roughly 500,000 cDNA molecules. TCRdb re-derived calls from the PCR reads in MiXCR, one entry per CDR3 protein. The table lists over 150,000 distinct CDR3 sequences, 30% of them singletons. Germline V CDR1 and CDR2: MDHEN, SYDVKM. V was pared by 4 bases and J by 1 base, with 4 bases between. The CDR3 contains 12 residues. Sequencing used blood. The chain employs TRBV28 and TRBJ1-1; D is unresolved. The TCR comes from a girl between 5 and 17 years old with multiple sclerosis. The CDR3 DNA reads TGTGCCAGCAGTTCCAAGAACACTGAAGCTTTCTTT. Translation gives CASSSKNTEAFF.